This T cell receptor (beta chain) is drawn from a study of beta chain features in type 1 diabetes. Study at large: Investigators examined around 110 million sorted cells across all samples.

Expressed TCRB transcripts were sequenced, since all the RNA that had been isolated was reverse transcribed. Each sample of naive, central memory or regulatory T cells had, on average, around 3.5 million reads. Profiled with immunoSEQ multiplex PCR; TCRdb holds only in-frame clones, not every one. This repertoire shows more than 150,000 clones, approximately 13% found once; its top ten account for roughly 0.56%. Deletions cut 5 bases from V and 0 bases from J, with 7 bases between. This CDR3 has 14 amino acids. In germline, CDR1 is LNHDA, CDR2 SQIVND (reference sequence). By way of CD45RO/CCR7/CD25/CD127/CD95/CD27, the CD4+ regulatory, stem cell-like memory, central memory and naive cells were sorted.

The receptor was derived from a woman in her late teens or twenties in good health. The sequencing sample was made of central memory CD4+ T cells from blood. The rearrangement uses TRBV19 and TRBJ2-2; D is possibly TRBD1 (6 bases). Here the CDR3 reads CASSAGANTGELFF. CDR3 nucleotide sequence: TGTGCCAGTAGTGCAGGGGCGAACACCGGGGAGCTGTTTTTT.